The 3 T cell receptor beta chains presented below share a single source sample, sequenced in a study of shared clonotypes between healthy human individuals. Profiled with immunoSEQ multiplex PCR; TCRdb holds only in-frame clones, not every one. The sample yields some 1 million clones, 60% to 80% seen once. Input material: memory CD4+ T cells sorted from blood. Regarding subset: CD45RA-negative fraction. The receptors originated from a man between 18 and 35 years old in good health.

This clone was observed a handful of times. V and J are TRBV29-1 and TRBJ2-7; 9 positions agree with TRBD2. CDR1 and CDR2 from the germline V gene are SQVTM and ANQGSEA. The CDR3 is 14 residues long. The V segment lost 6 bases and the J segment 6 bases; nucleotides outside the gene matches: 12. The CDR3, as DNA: TGCAGCGTAAGTGAGGCTAGCGGGACGTCCGAGCAGTACTTC. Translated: CSVSEASGTSEQYF.

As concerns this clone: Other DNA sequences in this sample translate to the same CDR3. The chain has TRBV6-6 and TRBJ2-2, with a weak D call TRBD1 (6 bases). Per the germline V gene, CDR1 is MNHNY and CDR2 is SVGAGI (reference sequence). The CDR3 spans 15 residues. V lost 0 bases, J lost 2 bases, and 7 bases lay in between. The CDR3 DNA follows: TGTGCCAGCAGTTACTCCAGGGGTAACACCGGGGAGCTGTTTTTT. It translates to CASSYSRGNTGELFF.

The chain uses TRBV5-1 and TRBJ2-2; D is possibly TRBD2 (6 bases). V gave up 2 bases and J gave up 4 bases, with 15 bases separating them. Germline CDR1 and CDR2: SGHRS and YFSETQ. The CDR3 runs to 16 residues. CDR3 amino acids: CASSFLPGGVTGELFF. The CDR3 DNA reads TGCGCCAGCAGCTTCCTACCCGGAGGGGTCACCGGGGAGCTGTTTTTT.